What follows are 23 T cell receptor beta chains derived from one specimen sequenced in a study of cytomegalovirus exposure and HLA in healthy donors. Assay used: immunoSEQ multiplex PCR; TCRdb lists only in-frame clones, some missing. The table includes over 120,000 clones, about 91% detected once. Sequenced material: PBMCs. These receptors came from a man between 18 and 29 years old in good health and CMV-seropositive.

This sequence joins TRBV14 and TRBJ2-1; 11 bases align to TRBD2. V lost 2 bases, J lost 6 bases, and 6 bases stayed unmatched. The CDR3 consists of 16 residues. CDR1 is SGHDN, CDR2 FVKESK, per germline. The CDR3 sequence: CASSQSLAGGLNEQFF. CDR3 bases: TGTGCCAGCAGCCAATCCCTAGCGGGAGGCCTCAATGAGCAGTTCTTC.

The genes are TRBV5-1 and TRBJ2-7; D perhaps matches TRBD1 (6 bases). Germline values: CDR1 SGHRS, CDR2 YFSETQ. With 0 bases removed from V and 4 bases from J, the gap between germline ends came to 11 bases. There are 14 residues in the CDR3. CDR3 loop: CASSLGGHLYEQYF. The CDR3 DNA reads TGCGCCAGCAGCTTGGGGGGACACCTTTACGAGCAGTACTTC.

The chain carries TRBV19 and TRBJ1-1; 11 bases map to TRBD1. The CDR3 loop spans 13 amino acids. Germline assignment: CDR1 LNHDA and CDR2 SQIVND (reference sequence). V lost 7 bases and J lost 7; bases outside the gene matches: 5. For the CDR3, the DNA is TGTGCCAGTATCCCGGGACAGGGGGATGAAGCTTTCTTT. Residues: CASIPGQGDEAFF.

The chain employs TRBV28 and TRBJ1-6; TRBD1 matches at 9 bases. Trimming removed 1 base from V and 3 bases from J; junction bases left unmatched: 7. The CDR3 covers 18 residues. CDR1 MDHEN and CDR2 SYDVKM come from the germline V gene. CDR3 nucleotides: TGTGCCAGCAGTTTATCGGGACAGGGCCTCCTCTATAATTCACCCCTCCACTTT. This codes for CASSLSGQGLLYNSPLHF.

This chain uses TRBV7-8 with TRBJ1-3; 10 bases map to TRBD1. Germline V gene lookup returns CDR1 SGHVS and CDR2 FQNEAQ. J was trimmed by 4 bases and V by 1 base; bases with no gene match: 10. This CDR3 contains 18 residues. CDR3 region: CASSLVGTGVSSGNTIYF. The CDR3 bases are TGTGCCAGCAGCTTAGTGGGGACAGGGGTTTCATCCGGAAACACCATATATTTT.

This chain joins TRBV6-5 and TRBJ2-7; TRBD2 is a possible D gene (5 bases). The germline CDR1 and CDR2 sequences are MNHEY and SVGAGI. V lost 8 bases and J 0 bases, leaving 14 bases between the germline ends. This CDR3 is built from 14 residues. CDR3 region: CASSRAEFSYEQYF. CDR3 nucleotide sequence: TGTGCCAGCTCACGAGCGGAATTCTCCTACGAGCAGTACTTC.

The chain is built from TRBV2 and TRBJ2-3; 8 nucleotides line up with TRBD2. V trimming: 5 bases; J trimming: 6 bases; junction bases outside the gene matches: 4. The CDR3 totals 13 residues. Germline V gene lookup returns CDR1 SNHLY and CDR2 FYNNEI. CDR3 sequence reads: CASSRGGRDTQYF. CDR3 DNA: TGTGCCAGCAGTCGGGGGGGCCGCGATACGCAGTATTTT.

This sequence joins TRBV28 and TRBJ1-5, with no clear D. The CDR3 runs to 15 residues. V was pared by 4 bases and J by 2 bases, with 12 bases between. Germline V gene lookup returns CDR1 MDHEN and CDR2 SYDVKM. The CDR3 loop is CASSSGGYGNQPQHF. The CDR3 DNA follows: TGTGCCAGCAGTTCCGGAGGGTATGGCAATCAGCCCCAGCATTTT.

The chain combines TRBV9 with TRBJ2-7, with 7 bases that match TRBD1. Looked up from germline, CDR1 is SGDLS and CDR2 is YYNGEE. The CDR3 totals 14 residues. V lost 4 bases and J lost 2; bases outside the gene matches: 6. The CDR3 nucleotides read TGTGCCAGCAGCCCTCGGGACAGAGCCTACGAGCAGTACTTC. Its translation is CASSPRDRAYEQYF.

The chain combines TRBV6-5 with TRBJ1-4; no clear D. This CDR3 region has 13 residues. Germline CDR1 is MNHEY and CDR2 is SVGAGI. Trimming took off 2 bases at V and 4 bases at J, with 5 bases between the two ends. CDR3: CASSYRYNEKLFF. CDR3 coding DNA: TGTGCCAGCAGTTACCGCTATAATGAAAAACTGTTTTTT.

The chain links TRBV14 to TRBJ1-5; 7 bases map to TRBD1. The J segment lost 4 bases and the V segment lost 4 bases, leaving 1 base of the junction unmatched. CDR1 and CDR2 (germline): SGHDN, FVKESK. The CDR3 covers 13 residues. Here the CDR3 reads CASSRDSNQPQHF. DNA for the CDR3: TGTGCCAGCAGCCGGGACAGTAATCAGCCCCAGCATTTT.

The chain is built from TRBV6-6 and TRBJ1-3; D possibly corresponds to TRBD1 (6 bases). The CDR3 is made up of 16 amino acids. V lost 4 bases and J lost 3, with 16 bases in between. Germline-derived CDR1 and CDR2 are MNHNY and SVGAGI (reference sequence). DNA for the CDR3: TGTGCCAGCAGTTTCCACAGGGAAGCGAGTGGAAACACCATATATTTT. Translating it yields CASSFHREASGNTIYF.

The chain uses TRBV2 and TRBJ1-3; D remains unclear. The CDR3 runs 17 residues. Between the trimmed V and J ends, which lost 5 bases and 3 bases, there was a span of 20 bases. The V gene's germline CDR1 is SNHLY and CDR2 FYNNEI. The CDR3 DNA sequence: TGTGCCAGCAGTCCGGACTTTACGCTCCTTTTTGGAAACACCATATATTTT. This sequence encodes CASSPDFTLLFGNTIYF.

The chain couples TRBV7-6 to TRBJ1-1; 7 bases are a match to TRBD1. Germline-derived CDR1 and CDR2 are SGHVS and FNYEAQ. V trimming: 4 bases; J trimming: 2 bases; junction bases outside the gene matches: 7. The CDR3 is 15 residues long. The CDR3 sequence: CASSWAGTANTEAFF. Written as DNA, the CDR3 is TGTGCCAGCAGCTGGGCCGGGACAGCCAACACTGAAGCTTTCTTT. Full variable domain (rest looked up from reference TRBV7-6 and TRBJ1-1): GAGVSQSPRYKVTKRGQDVALRCDPISGHVSLYWYRQALGQGPEFLTYFNYEAQQDKSGLPNDRFSAERPEGSISTLTIQRTEQRDSAMYRCASSWAGTANTEAFFGQGTRLTVV.

The chain has TRBV14 and TRBJ2-5; no clear D. V was shortened by 4 bases and J by 5 bases, with 11 bases between the two germline ends. The CDR3 has 13 amino acids. Germline V gene lookup returns CDR1 SGHDN and CDR2 FVKESK. The CDR3 is CASSPASGETQYF. DNA for the CDR3: TGTGCCAGCAGCCCCGCCTCCGGGGAGACCCAGTACTTC.

This sequence joins TRBV9 and TRBJ2-1, with a tentative D call TRBD1 (5 bases). Germline V gene sequence: CDR1 SGDLS, CDR2 YYNGEE. The CDR3 loop spans 17 amino acids. V dropped 0 bases and J dropped 0 bases, with 13 bases sitting between them. CDR3 sequence reads: CASSVDRLRGSYNEQFF. CDR3 coding DNA: TGTGCCAGCAGCGTAGACAGGCTGAGAGGCTCCTACAATGAGCAGTTCTTC.

The V and J genes are TRBV9 and TRBJ2-1; TRBD1 aligns across 8 bases. Germline CDR1 SGDLS, CDR2 YYNGEE. The length of the CDR3 is 14 residues. The V segment lost 4 bases and the J segment 10 bases; nucleotides outside the gene matches: 10. CDR3 loop: CASSPQGAFDEQFF. Here the CDR3 DNA reads TGTGCCAGCAGCCCCCAGGGGGCCTTTGACGAGCAGTTCTTC.

V gene TRBV6-5 combines with J gene TRBJ1-4, with D possibly matching TRBD1 (6 bases). V shed 0 bases and J shed 12 bases, with 11 bases lying between them. Germline loops: CDR1 MNHEY, CDR2 SVGAGI. The CDR3 contains 13 residues. CDR3 in amino acids: CASSYSSRGELFF. CDR3 nucleotides: TGTGCCAGCAGTTACTCTTCCAGGGGAGAACTGTTTTTT.

The chain carries TRBV5-6 and TRBJ2-7; D ambiguous. The CDR3 is made up of 15 amino acids. V dropped 0 bases and J dropped 1 base, with 11 bases sitting between them. Germline V lookup: CDR1 SGHDT, CDR2 YYEEEE. CDR3: CASSLAYRSSYEQYF. The CDR3 DNA reads TGTGCCAGCAGCTTGGCCTACCGAAGTTCCTACGAGCAGTACTTC.

The chain links TRBV27 to TRBJ2-1, with a weak D call TRBD1 (5 bases). V lost 6 bases and J lost 0, with 12 bases in between. Germline lookup yields CDR1 MNHEY and CDR2 SMNVEV (reference sequence). The CDR3 spans 15 residues. This CDR3 reads CASRMGQSSYNEQFF. CDR3 sequence (DNA): TGTGCCAGCAGGATGGGGCAGAGCTCCTACAATGAGCAGTTCTTC.

V gene TRBV7-2 combines with J gene TRBJ2-7; the D gene is possibly TRBD2 (5 bases). CDR3 size: 18 residues. Germline lookup yields CDR1 SGHTA and CDR2 FQGNSA. The V gene lost 1 base and the J gene lost 3 bases, with 22 bases spanning the gap. CDR3 protein: CASSLDRLAPRTNYEQYF. The CDR3 nucleotides are TGTGCCAGCAGCTTAGATCGGCTAGCCCCCCGAACAAACTACGAGCAGTACTTC.

The chain is built from TRBV30 and TRBJ1-2, with 8 bases fitting TRBD1. J was trimmed by 7 bases and V by 3 bases; bases with no gene match: 10. CDR1 is GTSNPN and CDR2 is SVGIG in the germline V gene (reference sequence). The CDR3 is made up of 14 amino acids. CDR3 loop: CAWSVRGRMAGYTF. The CDR3 coding sequence is TGTGCCTGGAGCGTCAGGGGGCGTATGGCTGGCTACACCTTC.

This clone was detected only a few times. The rearrangement joins TRBV2 to TRBJ1-5; TRBD1 is a possible D gene (6 bases). The CDR3 consists of 13 residues. Germline V lookup: CDR1 SNHLY, CDR2 FYNNEI. Trimming left V 5 bases short and J 4 bases short, with 9 bases between. CDR3 sequence: CASSLDRNQPQHF. For the CDR3, the DNA is TGTGCCAGCAGTTTGGACAGAAATCAGCCCCAGCATTTT.